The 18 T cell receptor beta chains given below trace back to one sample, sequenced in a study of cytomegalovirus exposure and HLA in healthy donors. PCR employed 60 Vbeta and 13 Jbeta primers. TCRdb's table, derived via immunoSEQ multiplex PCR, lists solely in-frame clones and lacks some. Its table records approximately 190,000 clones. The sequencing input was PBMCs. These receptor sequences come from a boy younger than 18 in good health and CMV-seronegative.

CDR3 in amino acids: CAISESGVAEAFF. Here the CDR3 DNA reads TGTGCCATCAGTGAGTCCGGGGTGGCTGAAGCTTTCTTT. This chain joins TRBV10-3 and TRBJ1-1; D is undetermined. Trimming stripped 0 bases from V and 6 bases from J, with 8 bases between. From germline, CDR1 is ENHRY and CDR2 SYGVKD. The CDR3 totals 13 residues.

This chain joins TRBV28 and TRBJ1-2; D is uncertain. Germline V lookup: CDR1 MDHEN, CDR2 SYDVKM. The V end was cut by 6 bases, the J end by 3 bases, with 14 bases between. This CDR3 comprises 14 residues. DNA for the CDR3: TGTGCCAGCAGGGCGGGTGGAAAGGACTATGGCTACACCTTC. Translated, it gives CASRAGGKDYGYTF.

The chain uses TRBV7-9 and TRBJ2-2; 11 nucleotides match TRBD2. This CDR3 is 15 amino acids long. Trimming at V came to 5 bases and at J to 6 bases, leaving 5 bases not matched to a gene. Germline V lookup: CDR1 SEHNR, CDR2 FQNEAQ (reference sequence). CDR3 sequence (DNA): TGTGCCAGCAGCCGTACTAGCGGGGGTCCCGGGGAGCTGTTTTTT. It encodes CASSRTSGGPGELFF.

CDR3 sequence (DNA): TGCGCCAGCAGCATTGGACAGGGCGATGGCTACACCTTC. It translates to CASSIGQGDGYTF. The J gene is TRBJ1-2, the V gene TRBV5-1, with 8 bases that match TRBD1. Germline V lookup: CDR1 SGHRS, CDR2 YFSETQ. Trimming at V came to 4 bases and at J to 6 bases, leaving 5 bases not matched to a gene. This CDR3 has 13 amino acids.

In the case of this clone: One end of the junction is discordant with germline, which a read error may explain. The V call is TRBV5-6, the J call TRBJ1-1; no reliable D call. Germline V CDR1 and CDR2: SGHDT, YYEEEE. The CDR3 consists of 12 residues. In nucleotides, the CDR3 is TGTGCCAGCAGCTTGGGTCCGGGTGAAGCTTCCTTT. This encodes CASSLGPGEASF.

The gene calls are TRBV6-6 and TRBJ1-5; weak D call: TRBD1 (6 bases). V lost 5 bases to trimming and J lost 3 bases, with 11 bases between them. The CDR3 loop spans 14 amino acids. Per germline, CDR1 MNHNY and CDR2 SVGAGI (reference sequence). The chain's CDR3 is CASSGGQHNQPQHF. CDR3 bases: TGTGCCAGCAGTGGAGGACAGCACAATCAGCCCCAGCATTTT.

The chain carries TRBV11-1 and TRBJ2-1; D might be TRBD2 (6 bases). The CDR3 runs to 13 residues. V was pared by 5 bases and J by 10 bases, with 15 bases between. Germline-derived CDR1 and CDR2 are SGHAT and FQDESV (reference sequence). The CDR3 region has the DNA TGTGCCAGCAGCCCTTTTTTGGGAGGCGAGCAGTTCTTC. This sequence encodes CASSPFLGGEQFF.

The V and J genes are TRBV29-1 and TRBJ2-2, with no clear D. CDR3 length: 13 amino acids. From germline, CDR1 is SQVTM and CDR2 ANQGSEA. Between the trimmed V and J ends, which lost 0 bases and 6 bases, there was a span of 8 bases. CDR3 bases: TGCAGCGTTGAAGATTGGCCCGCCGGGGAGCTGTTTTTT. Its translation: CSVEDWPAGELFF.

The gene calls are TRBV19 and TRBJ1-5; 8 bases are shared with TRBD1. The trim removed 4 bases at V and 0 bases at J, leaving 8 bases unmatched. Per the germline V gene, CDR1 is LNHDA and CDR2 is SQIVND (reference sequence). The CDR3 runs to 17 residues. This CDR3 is CASSTVRQGISNQPQHF. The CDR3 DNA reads TGTGCCAGTAGTACGGTCCGACAGGGGATTAGCAATCAGCCCCAGCATTTT.

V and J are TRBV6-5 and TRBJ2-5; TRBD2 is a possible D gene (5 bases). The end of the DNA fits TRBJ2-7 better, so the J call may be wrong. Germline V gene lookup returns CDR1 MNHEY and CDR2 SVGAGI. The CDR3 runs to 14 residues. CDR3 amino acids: CASSSRGGGYEQYF. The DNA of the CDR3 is TGTGCCAGCAGTTCACGGGGTGGAGGCTACGAGCAGTACTTC.

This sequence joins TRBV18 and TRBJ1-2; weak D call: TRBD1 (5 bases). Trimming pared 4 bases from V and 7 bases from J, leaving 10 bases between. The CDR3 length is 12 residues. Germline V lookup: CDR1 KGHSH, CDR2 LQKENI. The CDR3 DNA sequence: TGTGCCAGCTCACGGGGGGAAGGTGGCTACACCTTC. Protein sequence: CASSRGEGGYTF.

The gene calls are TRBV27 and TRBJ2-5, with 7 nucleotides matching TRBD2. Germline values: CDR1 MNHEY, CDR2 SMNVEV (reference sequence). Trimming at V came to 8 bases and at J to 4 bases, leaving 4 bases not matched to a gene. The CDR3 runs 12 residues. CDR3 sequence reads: CASPAGVETQYF. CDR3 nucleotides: TGTGCCAGCCCCGCGGGGGTAGAGACCCAGTACTTC.

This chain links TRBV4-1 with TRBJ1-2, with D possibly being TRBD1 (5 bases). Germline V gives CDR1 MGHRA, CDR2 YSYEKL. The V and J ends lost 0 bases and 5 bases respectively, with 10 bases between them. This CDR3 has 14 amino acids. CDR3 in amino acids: CASSQDPGIYGYTF. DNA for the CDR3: TGCGCCAGCAGCCAAGATCCAGGGATTTATGGCTACACCTTC.

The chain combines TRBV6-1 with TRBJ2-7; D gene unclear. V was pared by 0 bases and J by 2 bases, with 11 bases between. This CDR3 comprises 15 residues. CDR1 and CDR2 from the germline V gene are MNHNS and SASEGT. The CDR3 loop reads CASSEALGLAYEQYF. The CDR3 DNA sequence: TGTGCCAGCAGTGAAGCGTTGGGCCTTGCCTACGAGCAGTACTTC.

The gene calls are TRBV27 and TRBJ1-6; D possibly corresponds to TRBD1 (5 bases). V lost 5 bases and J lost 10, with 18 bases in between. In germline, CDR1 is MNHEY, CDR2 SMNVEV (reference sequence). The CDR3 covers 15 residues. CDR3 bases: TGTGCCAGCAGTCCCTCTGGGGCAGGTTGGTCACCCCTCCACTTT. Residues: CASSPSGAGWSPLHF.

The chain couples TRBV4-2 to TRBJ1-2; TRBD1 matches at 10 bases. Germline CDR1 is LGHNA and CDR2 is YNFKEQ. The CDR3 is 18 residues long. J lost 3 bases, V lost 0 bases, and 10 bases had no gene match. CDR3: CASSQEMRQGALDYGYTF. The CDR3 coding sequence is TGTGCCAGCAGCCAAGAGATGCGACAGGGGGCCTTGGACTATGGCTACACCTTC.

CDR3 residues: CASSLGLAATDTQYF. The CDR3 DNA reads as TGTGCCAGCAGCTTAGGACTAGCGGCAACAGATACGCAGTATTTT. V and J are TRBV7-3 and TRBJ2-3; 10 bases align to TRBD2. The ends lost 2 bases at V and 3 bases at J; junction bases unmatched: 2. Germline lookup yields CDR1 SGHTA and CDR2 FQGTGA. CDR3 size: 15 residues.

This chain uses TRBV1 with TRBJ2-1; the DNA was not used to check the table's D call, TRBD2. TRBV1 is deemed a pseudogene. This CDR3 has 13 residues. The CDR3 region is CTGGLAGGQEQFF. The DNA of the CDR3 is TGCACCGGGGGACTAGCGGGGGGGCAGGAGCAGTTCTTC.